This entry lists 19 T cell receptor beta chains sequenced from one sample in a study of neurological immune-mediated disorders. MiXCR, run by TCRdb on the 5' RACE reads, gives a single entry per CDR3 protein. The sample lists tens of thousands of distinct CDR3 sequences, 5.8% seen once, with approximately 1.3% in the top ten. The sample was CD4+ T cells from blood. The source of these receptors is a woman under 30 with multiple sclerosis.

This clonotype was seen at least ten times. The chain couples TRBV7-9 to TRBJ1-1, with a weak D call TRBD1 (5 bases). The V and J ends lost 4 bases and 4 bases respectively, with 13 bases between them. This CDR3 has 14 residues. Germline CDR1 is SEHNR and CDR2 is FQNEAQ (reference sequence). This CDR3 reads CASSSNQGGTEAFF. CDR3 in DNA: TGTGCCAGCAGCTCGAACCAGGGTGGCACTGAAGCTTTCTTT.

This clonotype has ten or more counts. This CDR3 is CASSLAGRGRGDYNSPLHF. CDR3 bases: TGCGCCAGCAGCTTGGCCGGCAGGGGGCGCGGAGATTATAATTCACCCCTCCACTTT. The chain uses TRBV5-1 and TRBJ1-6; 8 bases align to TRBD1. J was trimmed by 4 bases and V by 0 bases; bases with no gene match: 12. This CDR3 contains 19 residues. Per the germline V gene, CDR1 is SGHRS and CDR2 is YFSETQ. Full variable domain (outside the CDR3, taken from reference TRBV5-1 and TRBJ1-6): KAGVTQTPRYLIKTRGQQVTLSCSPISGHRSVSWYQQTPGQGLQFLFEYFSETQRNKGNFPGRFSGRQFSNSRSEMNVSTLELGDSALYLCASSLAGRGRGDYNSPLHFGNGTRLTVT.

The table lists this clonotype with many counts. The V and J genes are TRBV6-2 or TRBV6-3 and TRBJ2-6; D not certain. V was shortened by 2 bases and J by 0 bases, with 5 bases between the two germline ends. The CDR3 has 15 amino acids. Germline loops: CDR1 MNHEY, CDR2 SVGEGT. CDR3 DNA sequence: TGTGCCAGCAGTTACGTCTCCTCTGGGGCCAACGTCCTGACTTTC. Translating gives CASSYVSSGANVLTF.

This clonotype has ten or more counts. The rearrangement joins TRBV5-1 to TRBJ1-4; D gene ambiguous. CDR3 length equals 14 residues. CDR1 SGHRS and CDR2 YFSETQ come from the germline V gene. The V gene lost 1 base and the J gene lost 5 bases, with 9 bases spanning the gap. The CDR3 DNA reads TGCGCCAGCAGCTTGCGTCAGCCGAATGAAAAACTGTTTTTT. This gives the protein CASSLRQPNEKLFF.

This clonotype was counted many times. V is TRBV29-1 and J is TRBJ2-3; 9 bases line up with TRBD2. The CDR3 loop spans 13 amino acids. In germline, CDR1 is SQVTM, CDR2 ANQGSEA. Trimming took 7 bases from V and 1 from J; bases not matched to a gene: 3. DNA for the CDR3: TGCAGCGGGGGGACTAGCCGCACAGATACGCAGTATTTT. Its translation: CSGGTSRTDTQYF.

This clonotype has ten or more counts. The CDR3 DNA is TGTGCCAGCAGTTACGGGGCGGCTAGCACAGATACGCAGTATTTT. Translation: CASSYGAASTDTQYF. The rearrangement joins TRBV6-6 to TRBJ2-3, with TRBD1 as a possible D gene (5 bases). Trimming took 2 bases from V and 0 from J, leaving 9 bases between them. Germline lookup yields CDR1 MNHNY and CDR2 SVGAGI (reference sequence). The CDR3 is 15 residues long.

This clonotype was recorded at least ten times. The chain joins TRBV7-9 to TRBJ1-2; D gene uncertain. Per the germline V gene, CDR1 is SEHNR and CDR2 is FQNEAQ (reference sequence). Trimming took off 1 base at V and 6 bases at J, with 9 bases between the two ends. This CDR3 contains 13 residues. CDR3 bases: TGTGCCAGCAGCTTAGACCGACTAGATGGCTACACCTTC. Encoded protein: CASSLDRLDGYTF.

This clonotype was picked up many times. The CDR3 reads CASSPLGREKQYV. The DNA for the CDR3 is TGTGCCAGCAGTCCCCTCGGCAGGGAAAAGCAGTACGTC. The gene calls are TRBV12-3 or TRBV12-4 and TRBJ2-7, with TRBD1 as a possible D gene (5 bases). Between the trimmed V and J ends, which lost 5 bases and 8 bases, there was a span of 16 bases. This CDR3 has 13 amino acids.

This clonotype was found many times. J is TRBJ2-5 and V is TRBV5-1; weak D call: TRBD2 (6 bases). Trimming removed 4 bases at V and 7 bases at J, with 20 bases between. Germline V gives CDR1 SGHRS, CDR2 YFSETQ. The CDR3 totals 15 residues. CDR3 sequence: CASSPGLSSGGTQYF. The DNA of the CDR3 is TGCGCCAGCAGCCCGGGACTTTCGTCCGGTGGGACCCAGTACTTC.

This clonotype was seen only a few times. The chain joins TRBV27 to TRBJ1-1, with TRBD1 as a possible D gene (5 bases). CDR3 size: 14 residues. Germline V gene lookup returns CDR1 MNHEY and CDR2 SMNVEV (reference sequence). Deletions cut 5 bases from V and 4 bases from J, with 14 bases between. The CDR3 DNA is TGTGCCAGCAGTCCAGGGTCGGAATTCACTGAAGCTTTCTTT. Amino acids: CASSPGSEFTEAFF.

This clonotype was seen repeatedly, ten times or more. The gene calls are TRBV20-1 and TRBJ1-2, with 9 bases aligning to TRBD1. The CDR3 covers 13 residues. CDR1 DFQATT and CDR2 SNEGSKA come from the germline V gene (reference sequence). V lost 5 bases, J lost 2 bases, and 3 bases stayed unmatched. CDR3 in amino acids: CSAGGTGNYGYTF. CDR3 nucleotide sequence: TGCAGTGCTGGTGGGACAGGGAACTATGGCTACACCTTC.

Ten or more counts support this clonotype. The V call is TRBV4-1, the J call TRBJ2-3, with TRBD2 as a possible D gene (6 bases). This CDR3 has 14 amino acids. The germline gives CDR1 MGHRA, CDR2 YSYEKL. Trimming stripped 6 bases from V and 1 base from J, with 11 bases between. The CDR3, as DNA: TGCGCCAGCAGTCGCACGGGGGGCACAGATACGCAGTATTTT. Translation gives CASSRTGGTDTQYF.

The sample holds many counts of this clonotype. DNA for the CDR3: TGCAGTGCTAGCATACCTAGGGGACAGGAGACCCAGTACTTC. Protein sequence: CSASIPRGQETQYF. The rearrangement links TRBV20-1 to TRBJ2-5; 7 nucleotides agree with TRBD1. Losses at the gene ends were 3 bases for V and 5 bases for J; bases not matched to a gene: 9. The CDR3 consists of 14 residues. Per germline, CDR1 DFQATT and CDR2 SNEGSKA (reference sequence).

There are many counts of this clonotype. The chain combines TRBV5-8 with TRBJ2-1; 7 nucleotides align to TRBD2. V gave up 0 bases and J gave up 6 bases; unmatched junction bases: 9. From germline, CDR1 is SGHTS and CDR2 YDEGEE. This CDR3 is 16 amino acids long. The CDR3 loop is CASSLASMAGVNEQFF. CDR3 nucleotides: TGTGCCAGCAGCTTGGCCTCTATGGCGGGGGTCAATGAGCAGTTCTTC.

This clonotype came up many times. The chain joins TRBV3-1 to TRBJ2-5, with unresolved D. With 0 bases removed from V and 2 bases from J, the gap between germline ends came to 10 bases. Germline values: CDR1 LGHDT, CDR2 YNNKEL (reference sequence). The CDR3 loop spans 15 amino acids. This CDR3 reads CASSQDWGRQETQYF. As DNA, the CDR3 is TGTGCCAGCAGCCAAGACTGGGGTAGACAAGAGACCCAGTACTTC.

This clonotype was observed at least ten times. The chain is built from TRBV24-1 and TRBJ2-5; possible D gene TRBD1, 6 bases. From germline, CDR1 is KGHDR and CDR2 SFDVKD. The V and J ends lost 3 bases and 3 bases respectively, with 13 bases between them. The CDR3 loop spans 15 amino acids. The chain's CDR3 is CATSDRQVGKETQYF. The CDR3 DNA sequence: TGTGCCACCAGTGATCGACAGGTTGGAAAAGAGACCCAGTACTTC.

About this clonotype itself: A read error may produce the germline difference seen at one junction end. The chain has TRBV20-1 and TRBJ2-5; D gene uncertain. The V gene's germline CDR1 is DFQATT and CDR2 SNEGSKA (reference sequence). This CDR3 contains 14 residues. The CDR3 sequence: CSARESAAQETQYF. The CDR3 DNA reads TGCAGTGCTCGAGAGTCGGCAGCGCAAGAGACCCAGTACTTC.

The gene calls are TRBV9 and TRBJ2-2; D gene ambiguous. Germline V gene data show CDR1 as SGDLS and CDR2 as YYNGEE. The CDR3 totals 12 residues. Trimming stripped 4 bases from V and 6 bases from J, with 7 bases between. The CDR3 coding sequence is TGTGCCAGCAGCCCACAACCCGGGGAGCTGTTTTTT. It yields the protein CASSPQPGELFF.

This clonotype was counted ten times or more. This sequence joins TRBV7-2 and TRBJ1-2; D remains unclear. V dropped 5 bases and J dropped 0 bases, with 19 bases sitting between them. In germline, CDR1 is SGHTA, CDR2 FQGNSA. The CDR3 runs 17 residues. The CDR3 loop is CASSPLGWRPTNYGYTF. In nucleotides, the CDR3 is TGTGCCAGCAGCCCCCTAGGTTGGCGGCCGACTAACTATGGCTACACCTTC. The whole variable domain, remainder taken from reference TRBV7-2 and TRBJ1-2, is GAGVSQSPSNKVTEKGKDVELRCDPISGHTALYWYRQSLGQGLEFLIYFQGNSAPDKSGLPSDRFSAERTGGSVSTLTIQRTQQEDSAVYLCASSPLGWRPTNYGYTFGSGTRLTVV.